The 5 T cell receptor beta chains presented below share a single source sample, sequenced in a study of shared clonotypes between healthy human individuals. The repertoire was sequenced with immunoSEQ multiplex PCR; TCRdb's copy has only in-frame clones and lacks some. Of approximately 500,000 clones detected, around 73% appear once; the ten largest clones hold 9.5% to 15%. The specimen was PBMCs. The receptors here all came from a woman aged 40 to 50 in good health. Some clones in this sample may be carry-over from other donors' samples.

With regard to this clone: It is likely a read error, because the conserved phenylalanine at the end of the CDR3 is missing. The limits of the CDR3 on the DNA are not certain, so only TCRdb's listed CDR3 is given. CDR3 protein: CSGGTGELEHYL. The gene calls are TRBV29-1 and TRBJ2-7; the table's TRBD1 call for D was not verified on the DNA. The CDR3 region is 12 residues in length, termini included. Germline assignment: CDR1 SQVTM and CDR2 ANQGSEA.

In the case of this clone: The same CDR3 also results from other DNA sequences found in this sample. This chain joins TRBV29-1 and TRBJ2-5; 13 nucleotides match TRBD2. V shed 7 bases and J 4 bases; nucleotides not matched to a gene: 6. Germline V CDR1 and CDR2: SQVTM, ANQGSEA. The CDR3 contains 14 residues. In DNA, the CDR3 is TGCAGCGCTCGGACTAGCGGGAGTCTAGAGACCCAGTACTTC. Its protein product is CSARTSGSLETQYF.

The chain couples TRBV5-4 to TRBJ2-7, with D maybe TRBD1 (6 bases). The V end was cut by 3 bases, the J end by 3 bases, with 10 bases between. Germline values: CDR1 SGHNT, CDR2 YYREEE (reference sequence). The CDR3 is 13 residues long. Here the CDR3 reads CASSSRQDYEQYF. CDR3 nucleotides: TGTGCCAGCAGCTCCCGACAGGACTACGAGCAGTACTTC.

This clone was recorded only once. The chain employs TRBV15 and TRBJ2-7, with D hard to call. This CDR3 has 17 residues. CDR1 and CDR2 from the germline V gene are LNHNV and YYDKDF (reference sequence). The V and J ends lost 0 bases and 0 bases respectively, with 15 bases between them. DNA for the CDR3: TGTGCCACCAGCAGAGATCTCCCGTCTTACAGCTCCTACGAGCAGTACTTC. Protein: CATSRDLPSYSSYEQYF.

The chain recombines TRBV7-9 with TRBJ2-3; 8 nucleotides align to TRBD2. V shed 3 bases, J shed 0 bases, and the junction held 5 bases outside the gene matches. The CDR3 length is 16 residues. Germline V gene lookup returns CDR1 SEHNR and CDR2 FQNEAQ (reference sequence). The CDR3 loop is CASSFSASGSTDTQYF. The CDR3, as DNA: TGTGCCAGCAGCTTTTCCGCTAGCGGGAGCACAGATACGCAGTATTTT.